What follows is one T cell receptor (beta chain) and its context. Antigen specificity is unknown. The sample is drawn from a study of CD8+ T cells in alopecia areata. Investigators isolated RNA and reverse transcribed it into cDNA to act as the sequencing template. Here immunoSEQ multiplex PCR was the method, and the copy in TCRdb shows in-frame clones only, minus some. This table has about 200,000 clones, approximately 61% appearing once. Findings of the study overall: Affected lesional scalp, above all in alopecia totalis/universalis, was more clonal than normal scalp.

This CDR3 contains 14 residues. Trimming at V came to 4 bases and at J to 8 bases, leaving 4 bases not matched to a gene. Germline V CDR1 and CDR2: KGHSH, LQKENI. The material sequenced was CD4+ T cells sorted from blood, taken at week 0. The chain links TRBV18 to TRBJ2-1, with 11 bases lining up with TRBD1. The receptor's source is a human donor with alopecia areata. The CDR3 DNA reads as TGTGCCAGCTCACTGGGACAGGGGGACGATGAGCAGTTCTTC. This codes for CASSLGQGDDEQFF.